This T cell receptor beta chain was documented in a study of T cells in Graves' hyperthyroidism and ophthalmopathy. Germline trimming cut 0 bases from V and 1 base from J; bases unmatched to any gene: 3. Germline assignment: CDR1 MNHNY and CDR2 SVGAGI (reference sequence). The CDR3 sequence is 17 residues long. Ophthalmopathy patients showed a Clinical Activity Score of at least 3, NOSPECS grade of at least 4 and duration under 3 months. Lactation, pregnancy, other autoimmune disease or uncontrolled infection excluded patients. Researchers amplified the TCR beta CDR3 regions from RNA transcripts. First-round RT-PCR targeting the TCR CDR3 was performed with the HTBI primer set. TCRdb re-called the multiplex PCR reads through MiXCR, storing one row per CDR3 protein. The sample holds 250,000 or so distinct CDR3 sequences, 16% seen once.

The sequence was collected from a woman younger than 35 with Graves' ophthalmopathy. This rearrangement joins TRBV6-6 to TRBJ2-2, with 9 bases aligning to TRBD2. Sequenced: blood. The DNA for the CDR3 is TGTGCCAGCAGTTACTCTCGCGGGGGGGTGAACACCGGGGAGCTGTTTTTT. It yields the protein CASSYSRGGVNTGELFF.